The rows below give T cell receptor beta chains drawn from one sample of a study of Ad26.COV2.S vaccination and SARS-CoV-2 variants. Profiled with immunoSEQ multiplex PCR; TCRdb holds only in-frame clones, not every one. The sample has some 240,000 clones, roughly 87% seen once; the top ten hold just under 3%. This specimen was peripheral blood, taken in a trial of Ad26.COV2.S vaccine versus placebo. All receptors come from a person aged 18-65 years who received the Ad26.COV2.S COVID-19 vaccine or a placebo. CDR3s include the opening cysteine and the closing phenylalanine or tryptophan. A D gene is named only where the DNA matches it firmly. Size tells how often a clone was seen (once, few, many) or the class of an expanded clone, and some rows leave it out.

cdr3_length d_call clone_size j_call v_call cdr3_aa cdr3_nt
16 TRBD2 . TRBJ2-3 TRBV4-3 CASSQGLAGGSDTQYF TGCGCCAGCAGCCAAGGACTAGCGGGGGGGTCAGATACGCAGTATTTT
15 . . TRBJ1-4 TRBV18 CASSPPRTVGEKLFF TGTGCCAGCTCACCACCGCGAACAGTGGGAGAAAAACTGTTTTTT
14 . . TRBJ2-5 TRBV18 CASSPPSQEKTQYF TGTGCCAGCTCACCACCGTCCCAGGAGAAGACCCAGTACTTC
17 TRBD2 few TRBJ2-3 TRBV7-2 CASSSQPPRLAEGTQYF TGTGCCAGCAGCTCCCAACCCCCGAGACTAGCGGAAGGAACGCAGTATTTT
12 . . TRBJ1-2 TRBV14 CASSQLGYGYTF TGTGCCAGCAGCCAATTAGGTTATGGCTACACCTTC
12 . . TRBJ1-1 TRBV29-1 CSVRQGRTEAFF TGCAGCGTTCGGCAGGGGCGGACTGAAGCTTTCTTT
12 . . TRBJ2-2 TRBV19 CATKRETGELFF TGTGCAACTAAGAGGGAGACCGGGGAGCTGTTTTTT
16 TRBD1 . TRBJ1-5 TRBV6-1 CASSEALRQGWEPQHF TGTGCCAGCAGTGAAGCGCTCAGACAGGGGTGGGAGCCCCAGCATTTT
15 TRBD2 . TRBJ2-1 TRBV4-1 CASSQVGRGVGEQFF TGCGCCAGCAGCCAAGTGGGGCGGGGGGTTGGTGAGCAGTTCTTC
14 TRBD2 . TRBJ2-1 TRBV2 CASVLAGGPNEQFF TGTGCCAGCGTCCTAGCGGGAGGGCCCAATGAGCAGTTCTTC
15 . . TRBJ1-1 TRBV7-2 CASTLGGTLNTEAFF TGTGCCAGCACCCTAGGTGGGACACTGAACACTGAAGCTTTCTTT
10 . . TRBJ1-4 TRBV20-1 CSAGAEKLFF TGCAGTGCAGGGGCTGAAAAACTGTTTTTT
15 TRBD1 . TRBJ1-6 TRBV9 CASSTPTGHNSPLHF TGTGCCAGCAGCACCCCGACAGGGCATAATTCACCCCTCCACTTT
13 . . TRBJ1-1 TRBV7-3 CASSRRANTEAFF TGTGCCAGCAGCCGCAGGGCCAACACTGAAGCTTTCTTT
14 TRBD2 . TRBJ2-3 TRBV5-1 CASSLTSGTDTQYF TGCGCCAGCAGCTTGACTAGCGGAACAGATACGCAGTATTTT
17 TRBD2 . TRBJ2-5 TRBV7-2 CASSLGKTSGGLETQYF TGTGCCAGCAGCTTAGGGAAGACTAGCGGGGGCCTAGAGACCCAGTACTTC
16 TRBD1 few TRBJ2-2 TRBV11-2 CASSDPYRGDTGELFF TGTGCCAGCAGCGACCCCTACAGGGGGGACACCGGGGAGCTGTTTTTT
15 . . TRBJ2-3 TRBV11-3 CASSLDTGPTDTQYF TGTGCCAGCAGCTTAGATACAGGGCCGACAGATACGCAGTATTTT
12 . few TRBJ1-1 TRBV29-1 CSAEVQGLEAFF TGCAGCGCCGAGGTCCAAGGCCTTGAAGCTTTCTTT